Sequencing of this T cell receptor (beta chain) was carried out in a study of blood T cell repertoires in COVID-19. The overall study: The origin of the acute and convalescent COVID-19 samples was the United States, Italy and Spain. PBMCs, B-cell-depleted T cells, or T cells provided the cDNA or gDNA that made up the material.

Authors' data handling: Amplified reference gene primers provided the basis for estimating nucleated cell counts. Sequencing used immunoSEQ multiplex PCR; TCRdb keeps in-frame clones, though not all of them. V, J and clone size are taken as reported in that table, and D and trimming were inferred from the DNA itself. The sample carries 150,000 to 200,000 clones, about 85% recorded once. V lost 0 bases and J 4 bases, leaving 19 bases between the germline ends. Looked up from germline, CDR1 is SGDLS and CDR2 is YYNGEE. This CDR3 has 18 residues. The specimen was peripheral blood. The rearrangement uses TRBV9 and TRBJ2-2; tentative D call: TRBD1 (8 bases). This clonotype originated in a woman older than 75 with acute or convalescent COVID-19. Here the CDR3 reads CASSVDRGARGSTGELFF. CDR3 nucleotides: TGTGCCAGCAGCGTAGACAGGGGGGCGCGGGGGTCCACCGGGGAGCTGTTTTTT.